The sequence of this T cell receptor (beta chain) was determined in a study of CD8+ T cells in alopecia areata. Study-wide background: Treated patients were given oral tofacitinib, which was dosed at 5 to 10 mg twice daily. Study-level results: In scalp, tofacitinib significantly decreased clonality and expanded CD8+ clones among the top 100.

Treatment noted: oral pan-JAK inhibitor, 5-10 mg twice daily. For this clone: Its antigen is not identified.

Extraction and reverse transcription of RNA yielded cDNA as the sequencing template. Clones were sequenced by immunoSEQ multiplex PCR, and TCRdb holds only the in-frame ones, with some missing. The profile shows 150,000 to 200,000 clones, 65% of them singletons. The starting material was CD4+ T cells sorted from blood, obtained at week 4, from a patient treated with tofacitinib. This clonotype was sampled from a human donor with alopecia areata.

CDR3 amino acids: CAWSVWDAETQYF. In DNA form, the CDR3 reads TGTGCCTGGAGTGTATGGGATGCGGAGACCCAGTACTTC. The V call is TRBV30, the J call TRBJ2-5; no clear D gene. The CDR3 is 13 residues long. The V gene's germline CDR1 is GTSNPN and CDR2 SVGIG (reference sequence). V lost 0 bases and J lost 5, with 10 bases in between. The variable domain in full, with the rest retrieved from reference TRBV30 and TRBJ2-5, is SQTIHQWPATLVQPVGSPLSLECTVEGTSNPNLYWYRQAAGRGLQLLFYSVGIGQISSEVPQNLSASRPQDRQFILSSKKLLLSDSGFYLCAWSVWDAETQYFGPGTRLLVL.